The T cell receptor beta chain under discussion was sequenced for a study of T cell responses to AZD1222 COVID-19 vaccine. Sequencing used immunoSEQ multiplex PCR; TCRdb keeps in-frame clones, though not all of them. The data contain about 140,000 clones, about 88% of them seen just once; the ten biggest clones take up over 3%. Researchers grouped second doses given at about 4 or about 12 weeks into one pool. Regarding this clone: The antigen is undetermined.

Study conclusions and caveats: Two doses of AZD1222 preceded a rise in Spike-specific TCR breadth and depth. Along spike, vaccine-associated CD4 TCRs were found throughout, with dominance at 160-218 and 743-854. Only five or six people who got AZD1222 tested seropositive at baseline.

Germline V gene lookup returns CDR1 SGHDN and CDR2 FVKESK. V lost 4 bases and J 2 bases, leaving 8 bases between the germline ends. The CDR3 covers 13 residues. V gene TRBV14 combines with J gene TRBJ1-2; D is unclear. The receptor comes from an adult who received the AZD1222 COVID-19 vaccine. The source material was peripheral blood, sampled 28 days after the second AZD1222 dose. This chain's CDR3 is CASSRGPNYGYTF. CDR3 nucleotide sequence: TGTGCCAGCAGCCGAGGGCCCAACTATGGCTACACCTTC.